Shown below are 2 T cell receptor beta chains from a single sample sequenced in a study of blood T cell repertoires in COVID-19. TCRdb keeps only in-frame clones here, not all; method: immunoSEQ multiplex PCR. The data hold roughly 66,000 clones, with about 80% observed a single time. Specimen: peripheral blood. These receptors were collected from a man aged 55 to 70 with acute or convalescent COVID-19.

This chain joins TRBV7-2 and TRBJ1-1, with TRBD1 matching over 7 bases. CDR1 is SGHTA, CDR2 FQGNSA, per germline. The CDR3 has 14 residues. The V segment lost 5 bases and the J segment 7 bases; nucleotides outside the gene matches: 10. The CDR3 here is CASSRRQGVGEAFF. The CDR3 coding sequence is TGTGCCAGCAGCAGACGTCAGGGGGTGGGTGAAGCTTTCTTT.

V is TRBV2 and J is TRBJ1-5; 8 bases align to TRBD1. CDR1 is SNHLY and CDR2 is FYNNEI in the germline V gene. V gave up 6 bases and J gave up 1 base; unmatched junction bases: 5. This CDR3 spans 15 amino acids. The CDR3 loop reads CASRSTGASNQPQHF. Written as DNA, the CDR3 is TGTGCCAGCAGATCGACAGGGGCGAGCAATCAGCCCCAGCATTTT.